These 25 T cell receptor beta chains share one sample of origin, sequenced in a study of blood T cell repertoires in COVID-19. Clones were sequenced by immunoSEQ multiplex PCR, and TCRdb holds only the in-frame ones, with some missing. The data show about 200,000 clones, approximately 82% seen once. Sequencing used peripheral blood. Receptors originate from a human donor in a cohort sampled during active COVID-19.

V gene TRBV2 combines with J gene TRBJ1-2; D is undetermined. Germline-derived CDR1 and CDR2 are SNHLY and FYNNEI. Trimming removed 3 bases from V and 2 bases from J, with 22 bases in between. This CDR3 has 18 amino acids. CDR3 sequence: CASSELSGSSLRNYGYTF. CDR3 sequence (DNA): TGTGCCAGCAGTGAGTTGTCGGGAAGTTCACTACGGAACTATGGCTACACCTTC.

The chain uses TRBV28 and TRBJ2-5, with 8 bases lining up with TRBD2. Germline trimming cut 6 bases from V and 9 bases from J; bases unmatched to any gene: 15. CDR1 is MDHEN and CDR2 is SYDVKM in the germline V gene. The CDR3 loop spans 15 amino acids. The CDR3 bases are TGTGCCAGCAGGCCGGCTAGCGGGCGGGGGGCGGCCCAGTACTTC. This sequence encodes CASRPASGRGAAQYF.

This clone has more than one count but fewer than ten. The rearrangement joins TRBV30 to TRBJ1-5; no clear D gene. Between the trimmed V and J ends, which lost 1 base and 3 bases, there was a span of 10 bases. This CDR3 contains 14 residues. CDR1 is GTSNPN, CDR2 SVGIG, per germline (reference sequence). CDR3 sequence reads: CAWSGGISNQPQHF. CDR3 nucleotides: TGTGCCTGGAGTGGCGGGATTTCCAATCAGCCCCAGCATTTT.

This chain uses TRBV30 with TRBJ1-4, with no clear D. This CDR3 spans 18 amino acids. Trimming cost V 2 bases and J 6 bases, with 25 bases left between them. Per the germline V gene, CDR1 is GTSNPN and CDR2 is SVGIG (reference sequence). The CDR3 DNA reads as TGTGCCTGGAGTCCTCATCCGCGACTCTCAAGACTCGATGAAAAACTGTTTTTT. Translated, it gives CAWSPHPRLSRLDEKLFF.

This sequence joins TRBV29-1 and TRBJ2-1, with TRBD2 matching over 10 bases. The CDR3 extends over 17 amino acids. Germline V gene sequence: CDR1 SQVTM, CDR2 ANQGSEA. V dropped 4 bases and J dropped 9; count of bases not matched to a gene: 18. The CDR3 reads CSVVGHNSGRSNSEQFF. For the CDR3, the DNA is TGCAGCGTTGTCGGGCATAATAGCGGGAGGAGCAATAGTGAGCAGTTCTTC.

The rearrangement uses TRBV30 and TRBJ1-6, with TRBD1 as a possible D gene (6 bases). This CDR3 is 14 amino acids long. Germline loops: CDR1 GTSNPN, CDR2 SVGIG (reference sequence). Trimming left V 2 bases short and J 10 bases short, with 15 bases between. The CDR3 is CAWSPGGPRSPLHF. CDR3 coding DNA: TGTGCCTGGAGTCCGGGGGGCCCTCGATCACCCCTCCACTTT.

This clone appeared many times. This chain joins TRBV4-2 and TRBJ2-2; 12 bases are a match to TRBD1. Germline-derived CDR1 and CDR2 are LGHNA and YNFKEQ. The CDR3 spans 18 residues. Trimming at V came to 0 bases and at J to 2 bases, leaving 4 bases not matched to a gene. The CDR3 loop reads CASSQDPGTGGNTGELFF. DNA of the CDR3: TGTGCCAGCAGCCAAGACCCCGGGACAGGGGGCAACACCGGGGAGCTGTTTTTT.

This clone was detected only once. The chain couples TRBV28 to TRBJ2-6; 9 bases align to TRBD1. The germline CDR1 and CDR2 sequences are MDHEN and SYDVKM. The CDR3 runs 18 residues. Losses at the gene ends were 5 bases for V and 3 bases for J; bases not matched to a gene: 11. CDR3 amino acids: CASSTTGTGPYGANVLTF. CDR3 in DNA: TGTGCCAGCAGTACTACCGGGACAGGGCCTTATGGGGCCAACGTCCTGACTTTC.

The chain combines TRBV9 with TRBJ1-2, with D unresolved. V was cut by 4 bases and J by 1 base, with 14 bases left in between. The CDR3 covers 15 residues. Per the germline V gene, CDR1 is SGDLS and CDR2 is YYNGEE. This CDR3 is CASSPGRTYNYGYTF. DNA for the CDR3: TGTGCCAGCAGCCCCGGTCGGACTTATAACTATGGCTACACCTTC.

This clone was found once. V gene TRBV9 combines with J gene TRBJ2-3; 10 nucleotides agree with TRBD2. Germline CDR1 and CDR2: SGDLS and YYNGEE. The CDR3 has 17 amino acids. V was clipped by 0 bases and J by 3 bases; unmatched bases: 7. The CDR3 DNA sequence: TGTGCCAGCAGCGTAGGTGGAAGCGGGAGGGCGACAGATACGCAGTATTTT. Translated, it gives CASSVGGSGRATDTQYF.

V usage is TRBV4-1 and J usage is TRBJ1-1; TRBD1 is a possible D gene (5 bases). From germline, CDR1 is MGHRA and CDR2 YSYEKL. V lost 0 bases and J 5 bases, leaving 13 bases between the germline ends. CDR3 size: 15 residues. The chain's CDR3 is CASSQDGQGRTEAFF. In DNA form, the CDR3 reads TGCGCCAGCAGCCAAGATGGGCAGGGTCGTACTGAAGCTTTCTTT.

V gene TRBV24-1 combines with J gene TRBJ1-2; the D gene is possibly TRBD1 (6 bases). Trimming stripped 6 bases from V and 7 bases from J, with 11 bases between. This CDR3 is built from 12 residues. Germline CDR1 KGHDR, CDR2 SFDVKD. As DNA, the CDR3 is TGTGCCACCAGTCAGGGGCAAGGTGGCTACACCTTC. The encoded protein is CATSQGQGGYTF.

The V gene is TRBV11-3, the J gene TRBJ1-3; no reliable D call. Trimming removed 5 bases at V and 0 bases at J, with 5 bases between. The CDR3 contains 13 residues. Per the germline V gene, CDR1 is SGHNT and CDR2 is YENEEA. CDR3 amino acids: CASSPSSGNTIYF. CDR3 DNA sequence: TGTGCCAGCAGCCCTTCCTCTGGAAACACCATATATTTT.

The rearrangement joins TRBV4-1 to TRBJ1-1; D unresolved. Trimming pared 3 bases from V and 0 bases from J, leaving 8 bases between. CDR1 is MGHRA and CDR2 is YSYEKL in the germline V gene. The CDR3 consists of 14 residues. CDR3 nucleotide sequence: TGCGCCAGCAGCCATTATCAGTTGAACACTGAAGCTTTCTTT. This encodes CASSHYQLNTEAFF.

Here the CDR3 reads CASSQEWTGHYGYTF. For the CDR3, the DNA is TGCGCCAGCAGCCAAGAATGGACAGGGCACTATGGCTACACCTTC. This sequence joins TRBV4-1 and TRBJ1-2, with 8 bases aligning to TRBD1. Germline loops: CDR1 MGHRA, CDR2 YSYEKL. V dropped 0 bases and J dropped 3; count of bases not matched to a gene: 3. This CDR3 spans 15 amino acids.

The chain uses TRBV5-1 and TRBJ1-4; a weak D match, TRBD1 (5 bases). Germline CDR1 reads SGHRS; CDR2 reads YFSETQ. This CDR3 comprises 16 residues. Trimming took off 5 bases at V and 5 bases at J, with 19 bases between the two ends. The CDR3 bases are TGCGCCAGCAGTCGCGTCTATGGGGCAGCCAATGAAAAACTGTTTTTT. Its translation: CASSRVYGAANEKLFF.

This clone was observed a few times. The gene calls are TRBV6-6 and TRBJ1-2; TRBD1 is a possible D gene (5 bases). There are 15 residues in the CDR3. V was shortened by 2 bases and J by 6 bases, with 16 bases between the two germline ends. Germline values: CDR1 MNHNY, CDR2 SVGAGI (reference sequence). The CDR3 DNA reads as TGTGCCAGCAGTTACACAGATTCAGGAGGGGATGGCTACACCTTC. Its translation: CASSYTDSGGDGYTF.

The J gene is TRBJ2-7, the V gene TRBV7-2, with 8 positions matching TRBD2. CDR1 is SGHTA, CDR2 FQGNSA, per germline. The V segment lost 5 bases and the J segment 5 bases; nucleotides outside the gene matches: 11. The CDR3 has 15 amino acids. CDR3 protein: CASSLSIGRADEQYF. The CDR3 DNA reads as TGTGCCAGCAGCCTCTCAATCGGGAGGGCCGACGAGCAGTACTTC.

This clone was found a few times. This CDR3 reads CASSAPGGPGGELFF. The CDR3 DNA follows: TGTGCCAGCAGCGCCCCGGGAGGGCCGGGCGGGGAGCTGTTTTTT. The chain employs TRBV14 and TRBJ2-2; TRBD2 agrees at 8 bases. Germline CDR1 and CDR2: SGHDN and FVKESK. The CDR3 spans 15 residues. J lost 7 bases, V lost 5 bases, and 9 bases had no gene match.

V is TRBV5-1 and J is TRBJ1-1; weak D call: TRBD1 (6 bases). CDR1 SGHRS and CDR2 YFSETQ come from the germline V gene. The CDR3 contains 13 residues. V was pared by 2 bases and J by 4 bases, with 9 bases between. The CDR3 DNA is TGCGCCAGCAGCTTCGTAGGGGGCACTGAAGCTTTCTTT. As protein: CASSFVGGTEAFF.

This rearrangement joins TRBV24-1 to TRBJ2-1, with 8 bases identical to TRBD1. The CDR3 is made up of 16 amino acids. The V gene's germline CDR1 is KGHDR and CDR2 SFDVKD. V dropped 3 bases and J dropped 3; count of bases not matched to a gene: 6. The CDR3 is CATSDPTGAGYNEQFF. CDR3 DNA: TGTGCCACCAGTGATCCGACAGGGGCAGGCTACAATGAGCAGTTCTTC.

The rearrangement uses TRBV2 and TRBJ2-5, with TRBD1 identical over 7 bases. Germline CDR1 reads SNHLY; CDR2 reads FYNNEI. J gave up 4 bases and V 7 bases, and 9 bases lay outside the gene matches. The CDR3 covers 14 residues. The CDR3 spells CASIRQGLGETQYF. CDR3 sequence (DNA): TGTGCCAGCATCCGACAGGGTCTTGGAGAGACCCAGTACTTC.

This clone has only one observation. This chain links TRBV21-1 with TRBJ2-7; the table's D call, TRBD1, has no DNA check behind it. TRBV21-1 is a pseudogene locus. This CDR3 is 15 amino acids long. CDR3 sequence: CASSIVRQEKYEQYF. In nucleotides, the CDR3 is TGTGCCAGCAGCATAGTCAGACAGGAGAAGTACGAGCAGTACTTC.

The chain has TRBV12-3 or TRBV12-4 and TRBJ1-1, with a weak D call TRBD1 (5 bases). With 7 bases removed from V and 7 bases from J, the gap between germline ends came to 10 bases. CDR3 length equals 11 residues. The chain's CDR3 is CASNKGFEAFF. The CDR3 DNA sequence: TGTGCCAGCAACAAGGGGTTTGAAGCTTTCTTT.

This chain links TRBV19 with TRBJ1-4; 7 bases match TRBD1. The junction had 10 bases not matched to a gene; V was cut back by 10 bases and J by 8 bases. This CDR3 region has 13 residues. CDR1 LNHDA and CDR2 SQIVND come from the germline V gene (reference sequence). For the CDR3, the DNA is TGTGCCACCGCGACAGGGCTGGGGGAAAAACTGTTTTTT. Translation: CATATGLGEKLFF.